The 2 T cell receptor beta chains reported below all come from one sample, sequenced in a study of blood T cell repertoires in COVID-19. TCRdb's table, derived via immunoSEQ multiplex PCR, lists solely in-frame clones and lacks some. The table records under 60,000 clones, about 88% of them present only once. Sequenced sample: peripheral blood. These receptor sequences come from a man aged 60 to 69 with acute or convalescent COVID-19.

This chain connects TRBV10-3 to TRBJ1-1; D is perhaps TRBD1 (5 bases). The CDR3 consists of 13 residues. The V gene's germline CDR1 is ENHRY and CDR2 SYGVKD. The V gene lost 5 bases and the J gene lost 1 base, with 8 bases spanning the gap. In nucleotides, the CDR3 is TGTGCCATCAGTCCTACAGGGAACACTGAAGCTTTCTTT. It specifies CAISPTGNTEAFF.

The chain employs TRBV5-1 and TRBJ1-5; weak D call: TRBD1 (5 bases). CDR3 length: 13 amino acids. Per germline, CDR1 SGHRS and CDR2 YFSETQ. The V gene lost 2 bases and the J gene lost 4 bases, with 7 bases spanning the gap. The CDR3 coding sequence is TGCGCCAGCAGCTTCGACAGAAATCAGCCCCAGCATTTT. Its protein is CASSFDRNQPQHF.